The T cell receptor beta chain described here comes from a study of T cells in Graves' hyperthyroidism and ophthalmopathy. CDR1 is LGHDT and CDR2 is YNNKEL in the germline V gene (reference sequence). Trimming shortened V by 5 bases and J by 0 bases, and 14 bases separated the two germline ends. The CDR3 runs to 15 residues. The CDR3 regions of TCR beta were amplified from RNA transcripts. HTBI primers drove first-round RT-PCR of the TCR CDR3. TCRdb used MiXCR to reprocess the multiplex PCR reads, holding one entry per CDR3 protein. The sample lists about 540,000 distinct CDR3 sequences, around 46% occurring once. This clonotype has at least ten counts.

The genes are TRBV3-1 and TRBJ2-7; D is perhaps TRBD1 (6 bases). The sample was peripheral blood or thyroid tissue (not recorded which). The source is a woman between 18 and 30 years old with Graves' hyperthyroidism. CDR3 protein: CASSSMTGTSYEQYF. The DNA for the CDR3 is TGTGCCAGCAGCTCAATGACAGGAACCTCCTACGAGCAGTACTTC.